The 6 T cell receptor beta chains below all came from one sample that was sequenced in a study of PD-L1 blockade in urothelial cancer. Sequenced by immunoSEQ multiplex PCR; TCRdb stores in-frame clones only, minus some. The sample records around 40,000 clones, roughly 81% being singletons. The sample's time point: peripheral blood 6 weeks after treatment start. The material was PBMCs, obtained around atezolizumab (anti-PD-L1) treatment. The receptors originated from a man aged 65 to 85 with urothelial cancer.

V usage is TRBV28 and J usage is TRBJ2-5; D is ambiguous. V was trimmed by 3 bases and J by 7 bases, leaving 15 bases between them. The CDR3 is 14 amino acids. Germline assignment: CDR1 MDHEN and CDR2 SYDVKM. The CDR3 DNA reads TGTGCCAGCAGTTTTCAGGCTACGTCCCGGACCCAGTACTTC. It yields the protein CASSFQATSRTQYF.

The chain employs TRBV10-3 and TRBJ1-1; the D gene is possibly TRBD1 (5 bases). Trimming pared 10 bases from V and 1 base from J, leaving 13 bases between. Germline lookup yields CDR1 ENHRY and CDR2 SYGVKD. The CDR3 sequence is 13 residues long. Here the CDR3 reads CASKQAQNTEAFF. DNA for the CDR3: TGTGCCAGCAAACAGGCCCAGAACACTGAAGCTTTCTTT.

This clone was counted once. This chain connects TRBV11-3 to TRBJ2-1; TRBD1 is a possible D gene (5 bases). Germline CDR1 is SGHNT and CDR2 is YENEEA. V dropped 1 base and J dropped 8 bases, with 15 bases sitting between them. The CDR3 totals 15 residues. The CDR3 region is CASSLGAGRLDEQFF. The CDR3 DNA reads TGTGCCAGCAGCTTAGGCGCAGGGCGCCTGGATGAGCAGTTCTTC.

The CDR3 protein is CAWDRGGETQYF. The CDR3 DNA follows: TGTGCCTGGGACAGGGGGGGAGAGACCCAGTACTTC. The J gene is TRBJ2-5, the V gene TRBV30, with 9 nucleotides matching TRBD1. This CDR3 has 12 amino acids. Germline-derived CDR1 and CDR2 are GTSNPN and SVGIG (reference sequence). V trimming: 5 bases; J trimming: 4 bases; junction bases outside the gene matches: 2.

The V gene is TRBV30, the J gene TRBJ1-2; no clear D. Germline V gives CDR1 GTSNPN, CDR2 SVGIG (reference sequence). The CDR3 sequence is 12 residues long. Trimming removed 0 bases from V and 5 bases from J, with 7 bases in between. The CDR3 DNA is TGTGCCTGGAGTGTACAGCAGTATGGCTACACCTTC. This translates into CAWSVQQYGYTF.

The chain is built from TRBV19 and TRBJ2-3; 11 positions match TRBD1. After removal of 5 bases from V and 5 bases from J, the junction contained 3 bases not matched to a gene. The CDR3 is made up of 14 amino acids. Germline V gives CDR1 LNHDA, CDR2 SQIVND (reference sequence). The CDR3 DNA reads as TGTGCCAGTAGTGAGGACAGGGGGCGAGATACGCAGTATTTT. It is translated as CASSEDRGRDTQYF.